Shown below are 20 T cell receptor beta chains from a single sample sequenced in a study of early T cells in non-severe SARS-CoV-2 infection. TCRdb independently ran MiXCR on the 5' RACE reads; one entry per CDR3 protein. The sample records tens of thousands of distinct CDR3 sequences, more than 14% being singletons. Sequencing used whole blood, obtained at baseline. The receptors were gathered from an adult who was a healthcare worker with PCR-confirmed SARS-CoV-2 infection or an uninfected control (not recorded which).

This clonotype has only a few counts. The chain couples TRBV12-3 or TRBV12-4 to TRBJ1-3; perhaps TRBD1 as D (6 bases). The V and J ends lost 3 bases and 0 bases respectively, with 18 bases between them. CDR3 size: 18 residues. CDR3 sequence (DNA): TGTGCCAGCAGTTTTTGGGGGGCCTTGACCGTCTCTGGAAACACCATATATTTT. Translating gives CASSFWGALTVSGNTIYF.

The rearrangement links TRBV12-3 or TRBV12-4 to TRBJ2-7; no clear D. Trimming stripped 4 bases from V and 7 bases from J, with 11 bases between. The CDR3 totals 12 residues. The CDR3: CASSSTQIEQYF. CDR3 coding DNA: TGTGCCAGCAGTTCCACCCAGATAGAGCAGTACTTC.

This chain joins TRBV29-1 and TRBJ2-3, with D possibly matching TRBD2 (6 bases). V was trimmed by 4 bases and J by 10 bases, leaving 21 bases between them. This CDR3 spans 14 amino acids. Germline CDR1 SQVTM, CDR2 ANQGSEA. CDR3 sequence (DNA): TGCAGCGTTGTAAGCGGGCGTGCTAGAGGTGCGCAGTATTTT. It yields the protein CSVVSGRARGAQYF.

The gene calls are TRBV7-8 and TRBJ2-7; 7 bases agree with TRBD2. After removal of 5 bases from V and 2 bases from J, the junction contained 3 bases not matched to a gene. CDR1 is SGHVS, CDR2 FQNEAQ, per germline. The CDR3 length is 13 residues. The CDR3 spells CASSALAAYEQYF. DNA for the CDR3: TGTGCCAGCAGCGCTCTAGCGGCCTACGAGCAGTACTTC. Looking up the rest from reference TRBV7-8 and TRBJ2-7 gives the full variable domain: GAGVSQSPRYKVAKRGQDVALRCDPISGHVSLFWYQQALGQGPEFLTYFQNEAQLDKSGLPSDRFFAERPEGSVSTLKIQRTQQEDSAVYLCASSALAAYEQYFGPGTRLTVT.

In its sample, this clonotype was seen many times. The genes are TRBV25-1 and TRBJ1-2; no clear D. Per the germline V gene, CDR1 is MGHDK and CDR2 is SYGVNS. The CDR3 is 11 amino acids. Deletions cut 6 bases from V and 2 bases from J, with 4 bases between. The CDR3 region is CASRENYGYTF. CDR3 nucleotide sequence: TGTGCCAGCAGGGAGAACTATGGCTACACCTTC.

This clonotype was seen repeatedly, ten times or more. This chain links TRBV29-1 with TRBJ2-3; no clear D gene. Germline V gene lookup returns CDR1 SQVTM and CDR2 ANQGSEA. V was clipped by 8 bases and J by 9 bases, with 18 bases between them. The CDR3 contains 12 residues. As DNA, the CDR3 is TGCAGCTATCTTGGGCCCGCCGGCACGCAGTATTTT. The encoded protein is CSYLGPAGTQYF.

This clonotype came up a few times. The V call is TRBV28, the J call TRBJ2-1; 7 nucleotides line up with TRBD1. Trimming took 6 bases from V and 9 from J; bases not matched to a gene: 14. The CDR3 sequence is 15 residues long. CDR1 MDHEN and CDR2 SYDVKM come from the germline V gene. CDR3 protein: CASSPRGMLSGEQFF. In DNA, the CDR3 is TGTGCCAGCAGCCCCAGGGGGATGCTTTCCGGTGAGCAGTTCTTC.

This clonotype appeared many times. The chain employs TRBV7-8 and TRBJ1-2; D is unclear. From germline, CDR1 is SGHVS and CDR2 FQNEAQ. The CDR3 has 13 amino acids. Trimming pared 2 bases from V and 8 bases from J, leaving 12 bases between. CDR3 protein: CASSLRLGSGYTF. The CDR3 DNA sequence: TGTGCCAGCAGCTTACGTTTGGGTTCCGGCTACACCTTC.

V is TRBV18 and J is TRBJ1-1; 9 bases agree with TRBD1. The J segment lost 6 bases and the V segment lost 3 bases, leaving 5 bases of the junction unmatched. CDR3 size: 14 residues. CDR1 KGHSH and CDR2 LQKENI come from the germline V gene. Written as DNA, the CDR3 is TGTGCCAGCTCACCGGACAGGGGCGGCGCTGAAGCTTTCTTT. This codes for CASSPDRGGAEAFF.

The V gene is TRBV12-3 or TRBV12-4, the J gene TRBJ2-4; D might be TRBD1 or TRBD2, each matching 7 bases. V shed 5 bases and J shed 4 bases, with 21 bases lying between them. CDR3 size: 17 residues. This CDR3 reads CASSLTQGRGGKNIQYF. CDR3 DNA: TGTGCCAGCAGTCTGACTCAGGGCAGGGGGGGGAAAAACATTCAGTACTTC.

This clonotype was found a few times. This chain connects TRBV12-3 or TRBV12-4 to TRBJ2-7, with 10 bases fitting TRBD2. This CDR3 contains 16 residues. V gave up 2 bases and J gave up 1 base; unmatched junction bases: 5. As DNA, the CDR3 is TGTGCCAGCAGTTTATTGGCTAGCGGGGGTTCCTACGAGCAGTACTTC. It codes for CASSLLASGGSYEQYF.

The gene calls are TRBV28 and TRBJ2-4; the D gene could be TRBD1 or TRBD2 (5 bases each). Trimming shortened V by 2 bases and J by 9 bases, and 11 bases separated the two germline ends. There are 13 residues in the CDR3. Germline CDR1 MDHEN, CDR2 SYDVKM. The CDR3: CASSLPGRSIQYF. The DNA for the CDR3 is TGTGCCAGCAGTTTACCAGGGAGAAGCATTCAGTACTTC.

Of note for this clonotype: Possible read error: a much larger clone is one base away. The chain combines TRBV13 with TRBJ2-3, with 9 bases aligning to TRBD2. The V and J ends lost 6 bases and 3 bases, in that order; junction bases with no gene match: 7. This CDR3 has 15 amino acids. Germline V gene lookup returns CDR1 PRHDT and CDR2 FYEKMQ (reference sequence). CDR3 DNA sequence: TGTGCCAGCAGACCACCGGGACTAGCAACAGATACGCAGTATTTT. Its translation: CASRPPGLATDTQYF.

This clonotype was observed a few times. The J gene is TRBJ2-7, the V gene TRBV5-5, with D perhaps assigned TRBD1 or TRBD2 (7 bases each). This CDR3 spans 14 amino acids. Trimming removed 0 bases from V and 6 bases from J, with 13 bases in between. Germline assignment: CDR1 SGHKS and CDR2 YYEKEE (reference sequence). The CDR3 region is CASSLAQGGSEQYF. CDR3 sequence (DNA): TGTGCCAGCAGCTTGGCTCAGGGGGGGTCCGAGCAGTACTTC.

This clonotype was detected many times. This rearrangement joins TRBV12-3 or TRBV12-4 to TRBJ2-7, with TRBD2 matching 11 bases. The length of the CDR3 is 14 residues. V shed 5 bases, J shed 6 bases, and the junction held 6 bases outside the gene matches. Written as DNA, the CDR3 is TGTGCCAGCAGTCCGATACTAGCGGGAGTCGAGCAGTACTTC. Residues: CASSPILAGVEQYF.

This rearrangement joins TRBV7-9 to TRBJ1-2; the D gene is possibly TRBD1 (5 bases). The germline V gene has CDR1 SEHNR and CDR2 FQNEAQ (reference sequence). CDR3 size: 15 residues. Trimming removed 6 bases at V and 6 bases at J, with 20 bases between. Here the CDR3 reads CASSLTGPQGDGYTF. CDR3 coding DNA: TGTGCCAGCAGTTTGACGGGACCCCAGGGAGATGGCTACACCTTC.

This clonotype was picked up a small number of times. CDR3 in amino acids: CASSLGSWATGELFF. CDR3 coding DNA: TGTGCCAGCAGCTTAGGGTCCTGGGCCACCGGGGAGCTGTTTTTT. The V gene is TRBV11-2, the J gene TRBJ2-2; D gene ambiguous. With 1 base removed from V and 4 bases from J, the gap between germline ends came to 10 bases. The CDR3 contains 15 residues. The germline gives CDR1 SGHAT, CDR2 FQNNGV.

This clonotype appeared many times. The chain is built from TRBV19 and TRBJ2-7, with D possibly being TRBD1 or TRBD2 (5 bases each). There are 15 residues in the CDR3. Germline assignment: CDR1 LNHDA and CDR2 SQIVND (reference sequence). Trimming removed 3 bases at V and 6 bases at J, with 18 bases between. DNA of the CDR3: TGTGCCAGTAGTATGCAAGGGGCGGCGGCGGGCGAGCAGTACTTC. It specifies CASSMQGAAAGEQYF. Full variable domain (remainder filled in from reference TRBV19 and TRBJ2-7): DGGITQSPKYLFRKEGQNVTLSCEQNLNHDAMYWYRQDPGQGLRLIYYSQIVNDFQKGDIAEGYSVSREKKESFPLTVTSAQKNPTAFYLCASSMQGAAAGEQYFGPGTRLTVT.

This clonotype came up a few times. The J gene is TRBJ2-6, the V gene TRBV7-3; unclear D gene. Trimming took off 1 base at V and 0 bases at J, with 10 bases between the two ends. This CDR3 is 17 amino acids long. The germline gives CDR1 SGHTA, CDR2 FQGTGA. The CDR3: CASSLKPGTSGANVLTF. CDR3 DNA: TGTGCCAGCAGCTTAAAACCGGGCACCTCTGGGGCCAACGTCCTGACTTTC.

This clonotype was recorded a few times. The rearrangement joins TRBV29-1 to TRBJ2-2, with D unresolved. This CDR3 region has 11 residues. Looked up from germline, CDR1 is SQVTM and CDR2 is ANQGSEA. Trimming took 6 bases from V and 6 from J, leaving 8 bases between them. In nucleotides, the CDR3 is TGCAGCGTCCCGGCGGCCGGGGAGCTGTTTTTT. Translating it yields CSVPAAGELFF.